This T cell receptor (beta chain) was documented in a study of blood T cell repertoires in COVID-19. Germline V gives CDR1 SGHRS, CDR2 YFSETQ. CDR3 length: 16 residues. V lost 0 bases to trimming and J lost 2 bases, with 14 bases between them. The repertoire was sequenced with immunoSEQ multiplex PCR; TCRdb's copy has only in-frame clones and lacks some. The data hold 130,000 to 150,000 clones, with about four fifths observed a single time. The TCR comes from a human donor in a cohort sampled during active COVID-19. The chain has TRBV5-1 and TRBJ1-1; TRBD1 is a possible D gene (6 bases). The sequencing input was peripheral blood. Written as DNA, the CDR3 is TGCGCCAGCAGCTTGGGATCAGGGGTTTCCAACACTGAAGCTTTCTTT. Translating it yields CASSLGSGVSNTEAFF.